One and the same sample provided the 19 T cell receptor beta chains below, sequenced in a study of CXCR3-negative and CXCR3-positive naive CD8 T cells. The authors made the TRB cDNA libraries by 5' RACE using UMI labels. After re-calling the 5' RACE reads, TCRdb lists one entry per CDR3 protein, DNA absent. Here the sample table reports around 140,000 distinct CDR3 sequences. The sequencing input was naive CXCR3- CD8+ T cells from blood. Subset in this sample: CD45RO-CCR7+CD27+CD95- naive CD8+ T cells lacking CXCR3 (TNR3-). The origin of the receptors is a human donor in good health. Some clones in this sample may be carry-over from other donors' samples.

This chain joins TRBV20-1 and TRBJ2-3; with no DNA, the TCRdb D assignment of TRBD2 cannot be verified. Germline CDR1 DFQATT, CDR2 SNEGSKA (reference sequence). The CDR3 totals 17 residues. CDR3 region: CSAREPWGGVSTDTQYF.

This chain joins TRBV28 and TRBJ2-1; TCRdb names TRBD2, which stays unverified in the absence of DNA. CDR3 length: 15 residues. Germline-derived CDR1 and CDR2 are MDHEN and SYDVKM. CDR3 protein: CASRKSGKMYNEQFF.

This CDR3 is CASSAPTLNTEAFF. The chain employs TRBV12-3 or TRBV12-4 and TRBJ1-1. This CDR3 has 14 residues.

The chain joins TRBV29-1 to TRBJ1-6; TCRdb's D call of TRBD1 is untestable without DNA. The CDR3 has 14 amino acids. CDR1 and CDR2 from the germline V gene are SQVTM and ANQGSEA. The CDR3 protein is CSVRGTGPNSPLHF.

This chain joins TRBV27 and TRBJ2-7; the TCRdb call, TRBD1, lacks DNA for checking. Per germline, CDR1 MNHEY and CDR2 SMNVEV (reference sequence). The length of the CDR3 is 14 residues. The CDR3 loop reads CASSITGSWDEQYF.

The chain uses TRBV20-1 and TRBJ2-3; without DNA, the TCRdb call of TRBD1 cannot be checked. CDR3 length: 15 residues. Germline values: CDR1 DFQATT, CDR2 SNEGSKA (reference sequence). The chain's CDR3 is CSAREGYGGPDTQYF.

This chain connects TRBV11-1 to TRBJ2-5; TCRdb indicates TRBD1, and absent DNA this call remains unverified. CDR3 length: 14 residues. Germline V lookup: CDR1 SGHAT, CDR2 FQDESV (reference sequence). CDR3 in amino acids: CASSRRDSQETQYF.

The J gene is TRBJ1-5, the V gene TRBV12-3 or TRBV12-4; the D call of TRBD1 rests on TCRdb alone, since no DNA is present to check it. The CDR3 loop spans 15 amino acids. The CDR3 spells CASSSPGRSNQPQHF.

This rearrangement joins TRBV5-6 to TRBJ2-7; without DNA, the TCRdb call of TRBD1 cannot be checked. This CDR3 has 12 residues. Germline V CDR1 and CDR2: SGHDT, YYEEEE. The CDR3 loop reads CASSWSPGEQYF.

The chain employs TRBV6-1 and TRBJ2-7. Germline V lookup: CDR1 MNHNS, CDR2 SASEGT. This CDR3 comprises 13 residues. The CDR3 loop reads CASKARDSYEQYF.

The CDR3 is CATSDPYIQSVCILAKNIQYF. The chain recombines TRBV24-1 with TRBJ2-4; TCRdb's D gene call, TRBD1, goes unchecked for lack of DNA. The CDR3 runs 21 residues. The germline V gene has CDR1 KGHDR and CDR2 SFDVKD.

V and J are TRBV13 and TRBJ2-3; absent DNA, TCRdb's TRBD2 call cannot be checked. Germline V lookup: CDR1 PRHDT, CDR2 FYEKMQ (reference sequence). This CDR3 has 16 residues. The CDR3 loop is CASSVAGGPRTDTQYF.

This chain uses TRBV24-1 with TRBJ2-1; TCRdb picks TRBD1, but there is no DNA to check that call. Germline V CDR1 and CDR2: KGHDR, SFDVKD. The CDR3 spans 15 residues. CDR3 region: CATRGRDSSYNEQFF.

This sequence joins TRBV29-1 and TRBJ2-7. Germline V gene data show CDR1 as SQVTM and CDR2 as ANQGSEA. CDR3 size: 13 residues. CDR3 amino acids: CSVRSGISYEQYF.

The rearrangement links TRBV7-9 to TRBJ2-7; TCRdb names TRBD2, which stays unverified in the absence of DNA. The CDR3 contains 16 residues. Germline loops: CDR1 SEHNR, CDR2 FQNEAQ (reference sequence). CDR3 sequence: CASSPPVAGLIGEQYF.

CDR3 protein: CASSFLEVAGTGELFF. V gene TRBV27 combines with J gene TRBJ2-2; TCRdb's D call, TRBD2, is unchecked because there is no DNA. Looked up from germline, CDR1 is MNHEY and CDR2 is SMNVEV (reference sequence). CDR3 size: 16 residues.

The chain is built from TRBV19 and TRBJ2-1; the D call from TCRdb, TRBD2, cannot be confirmed without DNA. Germline V gene data show CDR1 as LNHDA and CDR2 as SQIVND (reference sequence). There are 18 residues in the CDR3. The CDR3 sequence is CASSIRGPSGSSYNEQFF. The whole variable domain, filled in from reference TRBV19 and TRBJ2-1, reads DGGITQSPKYLFRKEGQNVTLSCEQNLNHDAMYWYRQDPGQGLRLIYYSQIVNDFQKGDIAEGYSVSREKKESFPLTVTSAQKNPTAFYLCASSIRGPSGSSYNEQFFGPGTRLTVL.

This chain uses TRBV7-2 with TRBJ2-7. CDR3 length: 12 residues. Looked up from germline, CDR1 is SGHTA and CDR2 is FQGNSA. CDR3 in amino acids: CASSFPSYEQYF.

The J gene is TRBJ2-3, the V gene TRBV15; TCRdb reports TRBD1, a call that lacks DNA to check it against. Germline lookup yields CDR1 LNHNV and CDR2 YYDKDF (reference sequence). The CDR3 has 14 residues. This CDR3 reads CATSRFEGEDTQYF. The full variable domain, completed using reference TRBV15 and TRBJ2-3, is DAMVIQNPRYQVTQFGKPVTLSCSQTLNHNVMYWYQQKSSQAPKLLFHYYDKDFNNEADTPDNFQSRRPNTSFCFLDIRSPGLGDTAMYLCATSRFEGEDTQYFGPGTRLTVL.